This T cell receptor (beta chain) originates from a study of CD8+ T cells in alopecia areata. Sequencing used cDNA as its template, made by extracting RNA and reverse transcribing it. Assay used: immunoSEQ multiplex PCR; TCRdb lists only in-frame clones, some missing. The sample lists 50,000 to 70,000 clones; about 44% were seen once. In regard to this clone: Its target is unknown.

Study-level findings and limits: Among the cells sequenced in scalp samples are also the resident alphabeta T cells of normal skin.

The sequence was obtained from a human donor with alopecia areata. The sequenced material came from NKG2D-low CD8+ T cells sorted from blood.

CDR3 in amino acids: CATLGGNEQFF. The CDR3 coding sequence is TGTGCCACCCTCGGAGGGAATGAGCAGTTCTTC. This chain uses TRBV6-5 with TRBJ2-1, with D possibly matching TRBD2 (6 bases). The CDR3 runs 11 residues. The ends were cut back, 10 bases at V and 7 bases at J, with 11 bases in the middle. Germline V CDR1 and CDR2: MNHEY, SVGAGI.